Listed here is a single TCR beta chain. A read error may account for a junction end that differs from germline. This sample was taken from a study of radiation and T cells in renal cell carcinoma. As for time point: blood 4 weeks post-SBRT, at nephrectomy. The treatment is: 15 Gy SBRT to primary tumor, nephrectomy 4 weeks later. The patient's renal cell carcinoma had clear cell pathology. Sequencing used immunoSEQ multiplex PCR; TCRdb keeps in-frame clones, though not all of them. The table lists around 95,000 clones, 75% to 85% of them singletons. Germline V gene lookup returns CDR1 MDHEN and CDR2 SYDVKM. The CDR3 has 15 amino acids.

The receptor comes from a man in his sixties with renal cell carcinoma. V and J are TRBV28 and TRBJ1-3; 7 nucleotides line up with TRBD1. The material sequenced was blood, taken from a patient whose treatment included radiotherapy and nephrectomy. In DNA form, the CDR3 reads TGTGCAAGCAGCGGACAGGCCGTCTCTGGAAACACCATATATTTT. It translates to CASSGQAVSGNTIYF.